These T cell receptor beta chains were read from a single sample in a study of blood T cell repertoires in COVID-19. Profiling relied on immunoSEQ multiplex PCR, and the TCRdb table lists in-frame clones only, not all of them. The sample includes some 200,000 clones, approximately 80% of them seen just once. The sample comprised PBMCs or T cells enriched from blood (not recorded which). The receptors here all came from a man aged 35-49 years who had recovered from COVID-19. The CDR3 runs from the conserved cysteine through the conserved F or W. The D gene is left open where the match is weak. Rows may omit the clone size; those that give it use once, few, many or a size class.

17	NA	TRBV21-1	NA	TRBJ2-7	CASAPPTTSGRVYEQYF	TGTGCCAGCGCCCCCCCAACGACTAGCGGGAGGGTCTACGAGCAGTACTTC
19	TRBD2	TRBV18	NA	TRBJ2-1	CASSPGLAGGRGSRNEQFF	TGTGCCAGCTCACCAGGACTAGCGGGAGGGAGGGGGTCGAGGAATGAGCAGTTCTTC
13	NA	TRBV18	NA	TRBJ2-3	CASRGGSTDTQYF	TGTGCCAGCAGGGGCGGTAGCACAGATACGCAGTATTTT
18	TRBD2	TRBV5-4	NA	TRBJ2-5	CASSLDFGLAGEVETQYF	TGTGCCAGCAGCTTAGATTTTGGGCTAGCGGGAGAGGTGGAGACCCAGTACTTC
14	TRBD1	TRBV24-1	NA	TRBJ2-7	CATSVGQGSYEQYF	TGTGCCACCAGTGTGGGACAGGGCAGTTACGAGCAGTACTTC
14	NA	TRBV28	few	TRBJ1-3	CASSSTGLGNTIYF	TGTGCCAGCAGTTCGACAGGCCTCGGAAACACCATATATTTT
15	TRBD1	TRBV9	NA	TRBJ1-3	CASSPRRTGGNTIYF	TGTGCCAGCAGCCCCCGTAGGACAGGGGGAAACACCATATATTTT
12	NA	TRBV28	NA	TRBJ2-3	CASIGATDTQYF	TGTGCCAGCATTGGGGCGACAGATACGCAGTATTTT
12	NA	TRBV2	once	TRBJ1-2	CASRGDNYGYTF	TGTGCCAGCCGGGGAGACAACTATGGCTACACCTTC
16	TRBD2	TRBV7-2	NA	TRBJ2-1	CASSFRREAAYNEQFF	TGTGCCAGCAGCTTCCGGCGGGAGGCCGCGTACAATGAGCAGTTCTTC
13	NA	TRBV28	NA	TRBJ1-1	CASSLEAGREAFF	TGTGCCAGCAGTTTGGAGGCCGGGCGAGAGGCTTTCTTT
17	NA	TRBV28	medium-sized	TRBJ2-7	CASSSPRERGGLYEQYF	TGTGCCAGCAGTTCACCCCGGGAGAGGGGGGGCCTATACGAGCAGTACTTC
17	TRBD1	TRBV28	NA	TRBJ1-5	CASSPPGDRGLNQPQHF	TGTGCCAGCAGCCCGCCGGGGGACAGGGGGCTCAATCAGCCCCAGCATTTT
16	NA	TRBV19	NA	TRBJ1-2	CASSIDLTGSNYGYTF	TGTGCCAGTAGTATAGATCTAACAGGTTCTAACTATGGCTACACCTTC
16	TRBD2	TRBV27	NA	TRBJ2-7	CASSFRVAQGGYEQYF	TGTGCCAGCAGTTTTAGGGTCGCCCAGGGAGGGTACGAGCAGTACTTC
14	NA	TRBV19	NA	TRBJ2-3	CASSPRQRPDTQYF	TGTGCCAGTAGTCCCCGCCAGCGGCCAGATACGCAGTATTTT
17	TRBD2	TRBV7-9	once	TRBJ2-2	CASSFAPGLAGSGELFF	TGTGCCAGCAGCTTCGCCCCGGGACTAGCGGGATCCGGGGAGCTGTTTTTT
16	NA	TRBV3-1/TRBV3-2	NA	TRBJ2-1	CASSRRPGTPYNEQFF	TGTGCCAGCAGCCGCCGTCCCGGGACTCCTTACAATGAGCAGTTCTTC
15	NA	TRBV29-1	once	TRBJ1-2	CSSVSHRTANYGYTF	TGCAGTTCGGTCTCCCACAGGACAGCTAACTATGGCTACACCTTC
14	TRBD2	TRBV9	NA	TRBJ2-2	CASSWGGGTGELFF	TGTGCCAGCAGCTGGGGCGGGGGCACCGGGGAGCTGTTTTTT
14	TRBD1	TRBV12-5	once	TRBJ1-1	CASATTGGSTEAFF	TGTGCTAGTGCCACAACAGGGGGCTCCACTGAAGCTTTCTTT
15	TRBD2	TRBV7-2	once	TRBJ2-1	CASSLGLAGLNEQFF	TGTGCCAGCAGCTTGGGACTAGCGGGACTCAATGAGCAGTTCTTC
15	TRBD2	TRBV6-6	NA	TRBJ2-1	CASSYPTSGSNEQFF	TGTGCCAGCAGTTATCCGACTAGCGGGAGTAACGAGCAGTTCTTC
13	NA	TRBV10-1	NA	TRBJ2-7	CASSENRRGEQYF	TGCGCCAGCAGTGAGAATCGAAGAGGGGAGCAGTACTTC
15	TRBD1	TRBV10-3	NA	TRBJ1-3	CAISESAGGGNTIYF	TGTGCCATCAGTGAGTCGGCAGGGGGTGGAAACACCATATATTTT
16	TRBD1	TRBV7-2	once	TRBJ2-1	CASSLASRTGNNEQFF	TGTGCCAGCAGCTTAGCGTCACGGACAGGGAATAATGAGCAGTTCTTC
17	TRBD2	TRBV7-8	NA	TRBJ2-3	CASSVRLAGGSTDTQYF	TGTGCCAGCAGCGTTCGACTAGCGGGAGGGTCCACAGATACGCAGTATTTT
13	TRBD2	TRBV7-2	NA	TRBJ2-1	CASSLVQREPPFF	TGTGCCAGCAGCTTAGTCCAGCGGGAGCCCCCGTTCTTC
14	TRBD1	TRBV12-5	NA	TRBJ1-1	CASGPGGRNTEAFF	TGTGCTAGTGGTCCAGGGGGCAGGAACACTGAAGCTTTCTTT
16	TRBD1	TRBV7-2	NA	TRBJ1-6	CASSLAGTAENSPLHF	TGTGCCAGCAGCTTAGCTGGGACAGCGGAAAATTCACCCCTCCACTTT
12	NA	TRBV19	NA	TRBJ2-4	CASRYRDNIQYF	TGTGCCAGTAGATACAGGGACAACATTCAGTACTTC
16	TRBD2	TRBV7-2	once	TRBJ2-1	CASSRRGDGSYNEQFF	TGTGCCAGCAGCCGGCGGGGGGACGGGAGCTACAATGAGCAGTTCTTC
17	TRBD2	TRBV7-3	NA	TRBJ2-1	CAELKGLAVLSYNEQFF	TGTGCCGAACTGAAGGGGCTAGCGGTACTATCCTACAATGAGCAGTTCTTC
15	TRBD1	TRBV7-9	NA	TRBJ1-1	CASSTPRQGATEAFF	TGTGCCAGCAGCACACCCAGACAGGGGGCTACTGAAGCTTTCTTT
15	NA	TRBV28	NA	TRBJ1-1	CASSYRPRRGTEAFF	TGTGCCAGCAGTTACAGGCCCCGCCGGGGGACTGAAGCTTTCTTT
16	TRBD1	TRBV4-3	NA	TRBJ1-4	CASSQDPGQGGEKLFF	TGCGCCAGCAGCCAGGACCCGGGACAGGGGGGTGAAAAACTGTTTTTT